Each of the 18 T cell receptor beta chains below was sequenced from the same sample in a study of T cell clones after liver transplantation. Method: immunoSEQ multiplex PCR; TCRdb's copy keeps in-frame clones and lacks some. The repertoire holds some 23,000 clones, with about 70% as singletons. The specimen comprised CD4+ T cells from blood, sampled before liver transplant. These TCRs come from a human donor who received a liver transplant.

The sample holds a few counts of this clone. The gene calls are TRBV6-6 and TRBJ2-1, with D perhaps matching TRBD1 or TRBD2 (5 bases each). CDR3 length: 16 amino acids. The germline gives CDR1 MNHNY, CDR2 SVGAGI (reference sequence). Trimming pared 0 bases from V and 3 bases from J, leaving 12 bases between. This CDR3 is CASSYSGGVSYNEQFF. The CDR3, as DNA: TGTGCCAGCAGTTACTCTGGGGGAGTAAGCTACAATGAGCAGTTCTTC.

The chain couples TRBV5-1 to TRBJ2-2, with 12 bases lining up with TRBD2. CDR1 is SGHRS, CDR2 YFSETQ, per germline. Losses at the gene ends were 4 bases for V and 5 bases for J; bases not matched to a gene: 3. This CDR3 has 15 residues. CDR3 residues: CASSAGLAGTGELFF. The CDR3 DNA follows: TGCGCCAGCAGCGCCGGACTAGCGGGGACCGGGGAGCTGTTTTTT. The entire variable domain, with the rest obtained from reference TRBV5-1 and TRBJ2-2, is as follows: KAGVTQTPRYLIKTRGQQVTLSCSPISGHRSVSWYQQTPGQGLQFLFEYFSETQRNKGNFPGRFSGRQFSNSRSEMNVSTLELGDSALYLCASSAGLAGTGELFFGEGSRLTVL.

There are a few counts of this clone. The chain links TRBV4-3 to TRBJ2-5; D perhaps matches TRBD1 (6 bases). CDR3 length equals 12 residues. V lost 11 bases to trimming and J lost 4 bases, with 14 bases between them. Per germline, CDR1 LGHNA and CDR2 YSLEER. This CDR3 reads CAWPVRGETQYF. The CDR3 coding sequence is TGCGCCTGGCCGGTCAGGGGAGAGACCCAGTACTTC.

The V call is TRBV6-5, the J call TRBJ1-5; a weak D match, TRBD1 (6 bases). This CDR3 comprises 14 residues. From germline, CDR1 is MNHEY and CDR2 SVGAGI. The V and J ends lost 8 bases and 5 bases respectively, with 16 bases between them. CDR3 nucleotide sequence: TGTGCCAGCTCTAAGGGGGGGGCCGATCAGCCCCAGCATTTT. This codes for CASSKGGADQPQHF.

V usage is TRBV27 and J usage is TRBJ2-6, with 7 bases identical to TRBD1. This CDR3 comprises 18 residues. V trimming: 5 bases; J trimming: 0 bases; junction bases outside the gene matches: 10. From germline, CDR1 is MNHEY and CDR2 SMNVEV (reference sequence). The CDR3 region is CASSHLRDSVSGANVLTF. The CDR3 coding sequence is TGTGCCAGCAGTCACCTCCGGGACAGTGTCTCTGGGGCCAACGTCCTGACTTTC. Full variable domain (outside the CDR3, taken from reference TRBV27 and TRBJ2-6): EAQVTQNPRYLITVTGKKLTVTCSQNMNHEYMSWYRQDPGLGLRQIYYSMNVEVTDKGDVPEGYKVSRKEKRNFPLILESPSPNQTSLYFCASSHLRDSVSGANVLTFGAGSRLTVL.

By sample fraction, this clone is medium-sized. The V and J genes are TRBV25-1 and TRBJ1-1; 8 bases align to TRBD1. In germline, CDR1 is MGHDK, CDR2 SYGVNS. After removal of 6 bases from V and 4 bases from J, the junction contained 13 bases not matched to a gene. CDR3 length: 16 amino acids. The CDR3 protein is CASRDIGGQEGTEAFF. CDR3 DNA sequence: TGTGCCAGCAGAGACATAGGGGGACAGGAAGGCACTGAAGCTTTCTTT.

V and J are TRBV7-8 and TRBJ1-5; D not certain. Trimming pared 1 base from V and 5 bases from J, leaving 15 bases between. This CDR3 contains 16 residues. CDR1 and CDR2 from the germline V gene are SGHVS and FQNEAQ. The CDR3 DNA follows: TGTGCCAGCAGCTTAGGAGCTAGAACGGCCTATCAGCCCCAGCATTTT. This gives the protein CASSLGARTAYQPQHF.

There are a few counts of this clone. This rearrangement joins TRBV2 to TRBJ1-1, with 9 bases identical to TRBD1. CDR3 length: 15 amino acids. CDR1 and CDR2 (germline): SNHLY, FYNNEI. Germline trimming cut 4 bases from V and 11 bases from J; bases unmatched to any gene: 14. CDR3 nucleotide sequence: TGTGCCAGCAGTGTGACGACAGGGGGAGATCGGAGGGCTTTCTTT. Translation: CASSVTTGGDRRAFF.

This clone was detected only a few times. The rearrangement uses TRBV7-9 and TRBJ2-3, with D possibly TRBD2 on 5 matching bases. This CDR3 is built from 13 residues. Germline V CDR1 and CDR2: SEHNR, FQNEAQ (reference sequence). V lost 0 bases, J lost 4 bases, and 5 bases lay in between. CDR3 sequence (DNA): TGTGCCAGCAGCTTAGCGGGAGCAGATACGCAGTATTTT. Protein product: CASSLAGADTQYF. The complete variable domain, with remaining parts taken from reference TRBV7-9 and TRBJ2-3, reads DTGVSQNPRHKITKRGQNVTFRCDPISEHNRLYWYRQTLGQGPEFLTYFQNEAQLEKSRLLSDRFSAERPKGSFSTLEIQRTEQGDSAMYLCASSLAGADTQYFGPGTRLTVL.

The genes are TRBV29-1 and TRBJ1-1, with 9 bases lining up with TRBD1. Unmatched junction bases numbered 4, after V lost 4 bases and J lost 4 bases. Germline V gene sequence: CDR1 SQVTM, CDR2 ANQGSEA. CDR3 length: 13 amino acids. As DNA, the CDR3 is TGCAGCGTTGCGGGACAGGGAGGCACTGAAGCTTTCTTT. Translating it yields CSVAGQGGTEAFF.

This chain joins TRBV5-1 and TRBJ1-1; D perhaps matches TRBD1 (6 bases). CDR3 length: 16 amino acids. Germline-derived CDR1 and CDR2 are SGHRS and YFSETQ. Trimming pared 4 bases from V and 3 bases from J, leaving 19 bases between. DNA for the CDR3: TGCGCCAGCAGCCCGCAGAGTACAGGGTGGGACACTGAAGCTTTCTTT. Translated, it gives CASSPQSTGWDTEAFF.

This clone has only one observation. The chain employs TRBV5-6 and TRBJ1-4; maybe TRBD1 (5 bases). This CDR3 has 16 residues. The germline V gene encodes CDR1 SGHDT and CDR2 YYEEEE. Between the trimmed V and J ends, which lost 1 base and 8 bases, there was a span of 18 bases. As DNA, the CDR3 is TGTGCCAGCAGCTTGAGGGGAGCCGGGGAGGTCGAAAAACTGTTTTTT. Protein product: CASSLRGAGEVEKLFF.

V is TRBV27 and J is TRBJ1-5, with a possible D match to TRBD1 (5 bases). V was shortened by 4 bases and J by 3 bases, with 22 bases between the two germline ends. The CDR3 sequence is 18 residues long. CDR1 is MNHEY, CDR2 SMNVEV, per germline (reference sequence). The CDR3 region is CASSSSGTVNWHNQPQHF. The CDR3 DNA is TGTGCCAGCAGTTCGTCCGGGACGGTAAATTGGCACAATCAGCCCCAGCATTTT.

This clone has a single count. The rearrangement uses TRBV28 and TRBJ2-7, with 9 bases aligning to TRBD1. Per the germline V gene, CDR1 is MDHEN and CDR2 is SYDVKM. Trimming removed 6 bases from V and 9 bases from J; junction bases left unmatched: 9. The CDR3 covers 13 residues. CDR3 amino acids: CASRSQGAGRQYF. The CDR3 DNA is TGTGCCAGCAGATCACAGGGGGCTGGAAGGCAGTACTTC.

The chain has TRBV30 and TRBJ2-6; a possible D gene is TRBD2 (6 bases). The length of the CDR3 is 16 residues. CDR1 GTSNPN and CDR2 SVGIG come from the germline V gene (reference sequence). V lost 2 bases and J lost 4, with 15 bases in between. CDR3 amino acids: CAWSRGTPRGANVLTF. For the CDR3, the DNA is TGTGCCTGGAGTCGCGGGACCCCGCGAGGGGCCAACGTCCTGACTTTC.

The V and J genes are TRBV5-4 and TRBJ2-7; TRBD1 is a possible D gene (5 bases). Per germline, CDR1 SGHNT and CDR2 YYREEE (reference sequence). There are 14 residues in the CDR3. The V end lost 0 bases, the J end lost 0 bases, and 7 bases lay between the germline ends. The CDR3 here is CASSLEGSSYEQYF. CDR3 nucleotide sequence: TGTGCCAGCAGCTTGGAGGGGTCCTCCTACGAGCAGTACTTC.

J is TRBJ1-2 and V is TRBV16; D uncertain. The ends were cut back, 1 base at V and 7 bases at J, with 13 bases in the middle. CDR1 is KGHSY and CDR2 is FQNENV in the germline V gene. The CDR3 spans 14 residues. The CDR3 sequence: CASSQFDKSGGYTF. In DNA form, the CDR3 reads TGTGCCAGCAGCCAATTCGACAAATCAGGTGGCTACACCTTC.

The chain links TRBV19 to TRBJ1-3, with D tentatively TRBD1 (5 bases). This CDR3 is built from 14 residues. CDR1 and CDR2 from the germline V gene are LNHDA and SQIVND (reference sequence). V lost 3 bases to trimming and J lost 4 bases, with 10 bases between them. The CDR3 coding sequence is TGTGCCAGTAGTATTGCAGGGATGGGAAACACCATATATTTT. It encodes CASSIAGMGNTIYF.